This TCR beta chain emerged from a study of CD8+CD57+ T cells in acquired aplastic anemia. For the study at large: Sorted CD4+ and CD8+ cells yielded DNA averaging around 3.2 ug. Healthy donor sequencing depth: 10 million to 10.8 million CD4+, under 12 million CD8+ reads.

This clonotype has at least ten counts. Its antigen remains unknown. Trimming removed 0 bases at V and 4 bases at J, with 9 bases between. Germline loops: CDR1 MNHNS, CDR2 SASEGT. The CDR3 contains 14 residues. The template used for profiling TCR beta VDJ and CDR3 was genomic DNA. TCRdb reprocessed the reads via MiXCR and lists one record per CDR3 protein. The data hold about 130,000 distinct CDR3 sequences, with around 46% observed a single time. Regarding the study as a whole: Overlap between patients and controls comprised almost 30 CD8+ CDR3 sequences.

This clonotype was obtained from a human donor in good health, serving as a control. Sequencing input: sorted CD4+, CD8+, or CD8+CD57+ T cells (not recorded which) from PBMCs. The chain has TRBV6-1 and TRBJ1-2; D gene ambiguous. The CDR3 is CASSEAVAAYGYTF. The CDR3 DNA follows: TGTGCCAGCAGTGAAGCGGTGGCAGCCTATGGCTACACCTTC.